The 24 T cell receptor beta chains below come from one sample, sequenced in a study of cytomegalovirus exposure and HLA in healthy donors. The PCR used 60 Vbeta and 13 Jbeta primers. Some clones are missing from TCRdb's copy, which holds only in-frame ones; the method was immunoSEQ multiplex PCR. The sample shows around 150,000 clones, just under 70% of them seen only once. Sequencing was performed on PBMCs. The source of these receptors is a man aged 55-75 years in good health and CMV-seronegative.

This clone was found a few times. The gene calls are TRBV29-1 and TRBJ2-3, with 7 bases aligning to TRBD1. The junction had 8 bases not matched to a gene; V was cut back by 1 base and J by 1 base. In germline, CDR1 is SQVTM, CDR2 ANQGSEA. The CDR3 is 16 residues long. The CDR3 bases are TGCAGCGTTGAAGGGTGGGACAGCCAGGGCACAGATACGCAGTATTTT. Translated: CSVEGWDSQGTDTQYF.

V gene TRBV6-1 combines with J gene TRBJ1-6; TRBD1 agrees at 10 bases. Unmatched junction bases numbered 4, after V lost 7 bases and J lost 7 bases. Germline values: CDR1 MNHNS, CDR2 SASEGT. The CDR3 is 14 residues long. The CDR3 sequence: CASKRDRGNSPLHF. The CDR3 region has the DNA TGTGCCAGCAAACGGGACAGGGGAAATTCACCCCTCCACTTT.

As to this clone: This sample also contains other DNA sequences that code for the same CDR3. The gene calls are TRBV27 and TRBJ1-1, with 8 bases aligning to TRBD1. V dropped 4 bases and J dropped 5; count of bases not matched to a gene: 6. The CDR3 spans 14 residues. The germline gives CDR1 MNHEY, CDR2 SMNVEV (reference sequence). The CDR3 loop is CASSSPTGVTEAFF. CDR3 coding DNA: TGTGCCAGCAGTTCACCGACAGGGGTAACTGAAGCTTTCTTT.

The CDR3 spells CASNPRIGRISYNEQFF. DNA for the CDR3: TGCGCCAGCAACCCCAGAATAGGGAGGATATCCTACAATGAGCAGTTCTTC. This chain joins TRBV5-1 and TRBJ2-1; tentatively, D is TRBD2 (6 bases). Germline loops: CDR1 SGHRS, CDR2 YFSETQ. Trimming removed 6 bases at V and 1 base at J, with 20 bases between. The CDR3 length is 17 residues.

Of note for this clone: Other DNA sequences in this specimen translate into the identical CDR3. V gene TRBV2 combines with J gene TRBJ1-1; 8 bases match TRBD1. CDR1 and CDR2 from the germline V gene are SNHLY and FYNNEI. The CDR3 length is 13 residues. Unmatched junction bases numbered 13, after V lost 11 bases and J lost 8 bases. CDR3 loop: CAVGQGRDREAFF. The CDR3, as DNA: TGTGCCGTCGGTCAAGGGAGGGACAGGGAAGCTTTCTTT.

This rearrangement joins TRBV25-1 to TRBJ1-4; D is undetermined. Germline V gene sequence: CDR1 MGHDK, CDR2 SYGVNS. The V and J ends lost 2 bases and 0 bases respectively, with 13 bases between them. CDR3 length: 17 amino acids. Here the CDR3 reads CASSEHSISATNEKLFF. CDR3 nucleotides: TGTGCCAGCAGTGAACACAGTATATCAGCAACTAATGAAAAACTGTTTTTT.

The V and J genes are TRBV5-1 and TRBJ2-5; 8 nucleotides align to TRBD2. The junction had 13 bases not matched to a gene; V was cut back by 4 bases and J by 5 bases. CDR3 length: 16 residues. Germline V gene sequence: CDR1 SGHRS, CDR2 YFSETQ. The CDR3 bases are TGCGCCAGCAGCGTGGAACTAGCGGTTTCCGGGGAGACCCAGTACTTC. Protein sequence: CASSVELAVSGETQYF.

This chain joins TRBV9 and TRBJ1-3, with D possibly being TRBD1 (5 bases). V was trimmed by 3 bases and J by 2 bases, leaving 21 bases between them. The length of the CDR3 is 18 residues. Germline V gene sequence: CDR1 SGDLS, CDR2 YYNGEE. CDR3 coding DNA: TGTGCCAGCAGCGAGGGGTCGGGGGGGGATGTGACTGGAAACACCATATATTTT. Residues: CASSEGSGGDVTGNTIYF.

The chain carries TRBV18 and TRBJ2-7; D may be TRBD1 (5 bases). CDR1 and CDR2 from the germline V gene are KGHSH and LQKENI. The CDR3 contains 15 residues. With 2 bases removed from V and 2 bases from J, the gap between germline ends came to 13 bases. The CDR3 is CASSPGAPRPYEQYF. For the CDR3, the DNA is TGTGCCAGCTCACCAGGGGCACCCAGGCCCTACGAGCAGTACTTC.

The chain links TRBV2 to TRBJ2-7; 11 positions agree with TRBD1. Germline loops: CDR1 SNHLY, CDR2 FYNNEI. The CDR3 contains 16 residues. V lost 2 bases to trimming and J lost 3 bases; unmatched junction nucleotides: 6. The CDR3 bases are TGTGCCAGCAGTGAATTCGGACAGGGGGCTCACTACGAGCAGTACTTC. Protein: CASSEFGQGAHYEQYF. The whole variable domain, filled in from reference TRBV2 and TRBJ2-7, reads EPEVTQTPSHQVTQMGQEVILRCVPISNHLYFYWYRQILGQKVEFLVSFYNNEISEKSEIFDDQFSVERPDGSNFTLKIRSTKLEDSAMYFCASSEFGQGAHYEQYFGPGTRLTVT.

The chain employs TRBV2 and TRBJ2-3; 8 bases are shared with TRBD1. This CDR3 contains 16 residues. Germline V CDR1 and CDR2: SNHLY, FYNNEI. The ends lost 3 bases at V and 6 bases at J; junction bases unmatched: 11. The CDR3 nucleotides are TGTGCCAGCAGTGAGGAAACAGGGGGGATCGGGGATACGCAGTATTTT. This codes for CASSEETGGIGDTQYF.

The chain has TRBV27 and TRBJ2-1; 7 bases map to TRBD1. The CDR3 extends over 15 amino acids. The germline V gene has CDR1 MNHEY and CDR2 SMNVEV (reference sequence). Germline trimming cut 5 bases from V and 2 bases from J; bases unmatched to any gene: 6. CDR3 sequence: CASSLTGAPYNEQFF. The CDR3 DNA reads TGTGCCAGCAGTCTTACAGGGGCCCCCTACAATGAGCAGTTCTTC.

This chain links TRBV30 with TRBJ2-5; D remains unclear. The J call is uncertain, as TRBJ2-7 better fits the DNA end. The CDR3 consists of 11 residues. The germline V gene has CDR1 GTSNPN and CDR2 SVGIG (reference sequence). The CDR3 coding sequence is TGTGCCTGGAGGGCTAACTACGAGCAGTACTTC. Its translation: CAWRANYEQYF.

The genes are TRBV6-6 and TRBJ2-5, with TRBD1 matching 7 bases. After removal of 6 bases from V and 5 bases from J, the junction contained 0 bases not matched to a gene. Germline CDR1 is MNHNY and CDR2 is SVGAGI (reference sequence). CDR3 length equals 11 residues. The CDR3 sequence: CASRQGETQYF. DNA of the CDR3: TGTGCCAGCAGACAGGGGGAGACCCAGTACTTC.

The rearrangement links TRBV9 to TRBJ2-2, with 9 nucleotides matching TRBD2. The CDR3 is 13 amino acids. The V gene's germline CDR1 is SGDLS and CDR2 YYNGEE. The CDR3 DNA reads as TGTGCGACCAACAGCGGGGGGACCGGGGAGCTGTTTTTT. It yields the protein CATNSGGTGELFF.

The chain links TRBV7-9 to TRBJ2-1; D remains unclear. Trimming stripped 4 bases from V and 5 bases from J, with 12 bases between. Germline V gene sequence: CDR1 SEHNR, CDR2 FQNEAQ (reference sequence). The CDR3 consists of 14 residues. The CDR3 loop reads CASSSISANNEQFF. The CDR3 DNA reads TGTGCCAGCAGCTCTATAAGCGCCAACAATGAGCAGTTCTTC.

The rearrangement uses TRBV5-5 and TRBJ1-5, with TRBD1 identical over 10 bases. This CDR3 is 15 amino acids long. The V and J ends lost 4 bases and 1 base, in that order; junction bases with no gene match: 2. The germline V gene encodes CDR1 SGHKS and CDR2 YYEKEE (reference sequence). CDR3 in amino acids: CASSRTGGSNQPQHF. The CDR3 DNA is TGTGCCAGCAGCCGGACAGGGGGAAGCAATCAGCCCCAGCATTTT.

The genes are TRBV30 and TRBJ2-6, with no clear D. Deletions cut 1 base from V and 10 bases from J, with 5 bases between. This CDR3 comprises 11 residues. CDR1 is GTSNPN, CDR2 SVGIG, per germline (reference sequence). CDR3 protein: CAWSAGNVLTF. CDR3 DNA sequence: TGTGCCTGGAGTGCAGGAAACGTCCTGACTTTC.

The gene calls are TRBV19 and TRBJ2-2; 7 positions match TRBD2. The CDR3 has 17 amino acids. The germline V gene encodes CDR1 LNHDA and CDR2 SQIVND (reference sequence). Unmatched junction bases numbered 13, after V lost 7 bases and J lost 2 bases. The CDR3 here is CASTLSGPSGNTGELFF. CDR3 in DNA: TGTGCCAGTACCCTGTCGGGCCCTAGCGGTAACACCGGGGAGCTGTTTTTT.

This clone has more than one count but fewer than ten. The chain has TRBV6-5 and TRBJ1-5, with D maybe TRBD1 (5 bases). Trimming pared 7 bases from V and 15 bases from J, leaving 22 bases between. This CDR3 spans 13 amino acids. Per germline, CDR1 MNHEY and CDR2 SVGAGI. The CDR3 reads CASTSPGHPLPHF. DNA for the CDR3: TGTGCCAGCACCAGCCCCGGACACCCTCTTCCGCATTTT.

A remark on this clone: A read error may account for a junction end that differs from germline. The CDR3 here is CSSSSDRVYQPQHF. CDR3 sequence (DNA): TGTTCCAGCAGCTCGGACAGGGTGTATCAGCCCCAGCATTTT. This chain links TRBV7-9 with TRBJ1-5, with 8 positions matching TRBD1. CDR1 is SEHNR and CDR2 is FQNEAQ in the germline V gene (reference sequence). This CDR3 is 14 amino acids long.

A few counts support this clone. The genes are TRBV4-2 and TRBJ2-7; 10 bases align to TRBD2. The germline gives CDR1 LGHNA, CDR2 YNFKEQ. V lost 4 bases to trimming and J lost 4 bases; unmatched junction nucleotides: 7. This CDR3 is built from 15 residues. The CDR3 reads CASSLSLAGMYEQYF. The CDR3 DNA reads as TGTGCCAGCAGCCTCTCACTAGCGGGAATGTACGAGCAGTACTTC.

This chain joins TRBV9 and TRBJ2-5; possibly TRBD2 for D (6 bases). CDR3 length: 15 amino acids. Trimming removed 1 base from V and 4 bases from J, with 14 bases in between. Germline loops: CDR1 SGDLS, CDR2 YYNGEE. The DNA of the CDR3 is TGTGCCAGCAGCGTATCGACGGGAGACAGAGAGACCCAGTACTTC. This codes for CASSVSTGDRETQYF.

This clone was counted between two and nine times. This chain uses TRBV5-1 with TRBJ1-1; 7 bases are a match to TRBD1. CDR1 is SGHRS, CDR2 YFSETQ, per germline. The CDR3 runs 14 residues. J lost 5 bases, V lost 4 bases, and 8 bases had no gene match. As DNA, the CDR3 is TGCGCCAGCAGCCCGGGACAGTTGAGAACTGAAGCTTTCTTT. This encodes CASSPGQLRTEAFF. The full variable domain, rest sourced from reference TRBV5-1 and TRBJ1-1, is KAGVTQTPRYLIKTRGQQVTLSCSPISGHRSVSWYQQTPGQGLQFLFEYFSETQRNKGNFPGRFSGRQFSNSRSEMNVSTLELGDSALYLCASSPGQLRTEAFFGQGTRLTVV.